This T cell receptor (beta chain) comes out of a study of T-cell reconstitution after alpha-beta-depleted transplantation in children. The V gene lost 5 bases and the J gene lost 6 bases, with 16 bases spanning the gap. The CDR3 contains 15 residues. Study observations and caveats: Most T-cell counts and diversity one year after the transplant came from T cells that were newly produced. After transplant, high TCRbeta diversity at day 60 in some patients arose from surviving recipient T cells and thymic progenitors.

The TCRbeta library was prepared with unique molecular identifiers. TCRdb reprocessed the PCR reads via MiXCR and lists one record per CDR3 protein. The sample shows some 440,000 distinct CDR3 sequences, about 17% of them seen only once. Comments on this clonotype: Its antigen is currently unknown.

The specimen comprised PBMCs, mostly from graft donor cells, sampled 360 days after TCRalphabeta/CD19-depleted stem cell transplant. The TCR sequence derives from a boy less than two years old who had a stem cell transplant for Wiskott-Aldrich syndrome, so the T cells may come from the graft donor. The chain combines TRBV12-3 or TRBV12-4 with TRBJ2-2; D may be TRBD1 or TRBD2 (5 bases each). This CDR3 reads CASSPWVRGSGELFF. CDR3 sequence (DNA): TGTGCCAGCAGTCCCTGGGTACGGGGCTCCGGGGAGCTGTTTTTT.